This entry lists 5 T cell receptor beta chains sequenced from one sample in a study of human T cells and chemical hapten exposure. As to time point: patch test 1, 2 weeks after DPC sensitization. Treatment: therapeutic diphenylcyclopropenone sensitization with weekly scalp DPC. TCRdb called the RACE reads again in MiXCR, with one record for every CDR3 protein. The sample contains 150,000 to 200,000 distinct CDR3 sequences, around 24% of which appear only once. Sequences were derived from whole blood, sampled in connection with sensitization to the hapten diphenylcyclopropenone (DPC). Source of these receptors: a woman aged 50 to 65 with alopecia areata. Some clones in this sample may be carry-over from other donors' samples.

The V and J genes are TRBV29-1 and TRBJ1-2; TRBD1 might be the D (5 bases). This CDR3 is built from 14 residues. CDR1 is SQVTM and CDR2 is ANQGSEA in the germline V gene. Trimming stripped 6 bases from V and 6 bases from J, with 20 bases between. The CDR3 DNA sequence: TGCAGCGTGGGGGTCCCAGGAAGATTGGATGGCTACACCTTC. Its protein product is CSVGVPGRLDGYTF.

This clonotype was seen more than once but under ten times. The chain has TRBV6-5 and TRBJ2-2, with a tentative D call TRBD2 (5 bases). CDR1 is MNHEY, CDR2 SVGAGI, per germline. The CDR3 is made up of 12 amino acids. The germline V and J ends were trimmed by 8 bases and 7 bases, with 11 bases remaining between them. The CDR3 here is CASRGAGGELFF. The CDR3 DNA reads as TGTGCCAGCCGGGGAGCCGGCGGGGAGCTGTTTTTT.

CDR3 coding DNA: TGCGCCAGCAGTCGCGGAGGGACTTCCTACGAGCAGTACTTC. This codes for CASSRGGTSYEQYF. The chain uses TRBV5-1 and TRBJ2-7; a possible D gene is TRBD2 (6 bases). The CDR3 is 14 amino acids. Germline CDR1 SGHRS, CDR2 YFSETQ. V was clipped by 5 bases and J by 1 base, with 13 bases between them. The variable domain in full, with the rest retrieved from reference TRBV5-1 and TRBJ2-7, is KAGVTQTPRYLIKTRGQQVTLSCSPISGHRSVSWYQQTPGQGLQFLFEYFSETQRNKGNFPGRFSGRQFSNSRSEMNVSTLELGDSALYLCASSRGGTSYEQYFGPGTRLTVT.

This clonotype has only a few counts. This rearrangement joins TRBV11-3 to TRBJ2-1; TRBD2 might be the D (6 bases). The CDR3 totals 13 residues. Trimming pared 5 bases from V and 9 bases from J, leaving 14 bases between. The germline gives CDR1 SGHNT, CDR2 YENEEA. CDR3 residues: CASSPNRGGEQFF. DNA of the CDR3: TGTGCCAGCAGCCCGAATCGGGGAGGTGAGCAGTTCTTC.

Worth noting for this clonotype: A read error may produce the germline difference seen at one junction end. The chain couples TRBV20-1 to TRBJ2-7, with TRBD1 matching over 11 bases. The germline V gene has CDR1 DFQATT and CDR2 SNEGSKA (reference sequence). This CDR3 has 12 residues. The CDR3 region is CSAAGTGGVTLF. The CDR3 nucleotides read TGCAGTGCTGCCGGGACAGGGGGTGTCACGCTCTTC.